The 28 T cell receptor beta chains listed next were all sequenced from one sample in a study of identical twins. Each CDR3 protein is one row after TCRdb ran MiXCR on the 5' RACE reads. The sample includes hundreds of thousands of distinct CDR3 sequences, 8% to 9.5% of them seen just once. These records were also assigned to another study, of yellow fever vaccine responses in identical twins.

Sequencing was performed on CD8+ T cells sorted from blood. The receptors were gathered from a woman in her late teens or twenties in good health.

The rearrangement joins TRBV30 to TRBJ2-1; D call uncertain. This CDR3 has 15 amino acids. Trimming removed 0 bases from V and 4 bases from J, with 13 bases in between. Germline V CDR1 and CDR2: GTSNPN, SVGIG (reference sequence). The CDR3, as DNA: TGTGCCTGGAGTGTAATCGCGGAACCATACAATGAGCAGTTCTTC. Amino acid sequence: CAWSVIAEPYNEQFF.

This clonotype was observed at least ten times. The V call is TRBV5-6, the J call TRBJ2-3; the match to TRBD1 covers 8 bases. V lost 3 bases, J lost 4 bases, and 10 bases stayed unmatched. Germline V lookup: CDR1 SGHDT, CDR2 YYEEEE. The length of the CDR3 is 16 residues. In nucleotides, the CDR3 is TGTGCCAGCAGCTCGACCGAGACAGGGGTTTCAGATACGCAGTATTTT. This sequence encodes CASSSTETGVSDTQYF.

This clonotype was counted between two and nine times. The DNA of the CDR3 is TGTGCCAGCAGTTTCGTCCCGCGCCCCAGCTCCTACGAGCAGTACTTC. Protein: CASSFVPRPSSYEQYF. The J gene is TRBJ2-7, the V gene TRBV12-3 or TRBV12-4, with D unclear. Trimming pared 3 bases from V and 0 bases from J, leaving 15 bases between. The CDR3 sequence is 16 residues long.

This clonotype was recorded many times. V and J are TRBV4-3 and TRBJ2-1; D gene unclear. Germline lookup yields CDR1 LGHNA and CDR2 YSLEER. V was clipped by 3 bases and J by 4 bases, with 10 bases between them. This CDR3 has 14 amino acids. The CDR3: CASSQVDTYNEQFF. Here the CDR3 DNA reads TGCGCCAGCAGCCAGGTCGACACATACAATGAGCAGTTCTTC.

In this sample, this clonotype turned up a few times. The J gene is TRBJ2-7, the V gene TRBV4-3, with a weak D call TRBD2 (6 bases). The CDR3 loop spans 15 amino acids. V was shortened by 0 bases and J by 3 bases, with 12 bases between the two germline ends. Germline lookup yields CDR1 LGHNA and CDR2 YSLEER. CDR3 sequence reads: CASSQDSSAFYEQYF. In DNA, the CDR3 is TGCGCCAGCAGCCAAGATTCTAGCGCATTCTACGAGCAGTACTTC.

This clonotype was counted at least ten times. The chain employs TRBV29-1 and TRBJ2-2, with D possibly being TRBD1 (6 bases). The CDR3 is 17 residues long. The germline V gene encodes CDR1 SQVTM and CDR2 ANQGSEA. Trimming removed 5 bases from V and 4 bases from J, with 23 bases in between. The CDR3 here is CSVPDGPEGVFTGELFF. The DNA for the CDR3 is TGCAGCGTTCCTGACGGCCCCGAGGGGGTTTTCACCGGGGAGCTGTTTTTT.

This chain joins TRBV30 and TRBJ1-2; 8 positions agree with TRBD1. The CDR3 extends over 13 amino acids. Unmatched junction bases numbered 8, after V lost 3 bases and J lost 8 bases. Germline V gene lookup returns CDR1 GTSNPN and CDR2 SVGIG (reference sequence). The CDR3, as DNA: TGTGCCTGGAGCGCGACAGGGGCAGAGGGCTACACCTTC. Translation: CAWSATGAEGYTF.

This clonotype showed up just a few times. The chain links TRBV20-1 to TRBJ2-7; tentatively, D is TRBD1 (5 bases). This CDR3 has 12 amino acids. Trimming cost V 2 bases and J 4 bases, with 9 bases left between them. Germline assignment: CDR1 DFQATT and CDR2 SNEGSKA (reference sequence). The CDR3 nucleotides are TGCAGTGCTAGAAAACAGGAATACGAGCAGTACTTC. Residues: CSARKQEYEQYF.

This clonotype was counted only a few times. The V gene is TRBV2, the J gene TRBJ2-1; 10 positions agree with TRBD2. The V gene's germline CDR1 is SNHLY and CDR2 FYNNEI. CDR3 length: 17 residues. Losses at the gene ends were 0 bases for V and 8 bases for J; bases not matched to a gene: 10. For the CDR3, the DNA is TGTGCCAGCAGTGAAGCCCTACCTAGCGGGAGCATCTATGAGCAGTTCTTC. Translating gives CASSEALPSGSIYEQFF.

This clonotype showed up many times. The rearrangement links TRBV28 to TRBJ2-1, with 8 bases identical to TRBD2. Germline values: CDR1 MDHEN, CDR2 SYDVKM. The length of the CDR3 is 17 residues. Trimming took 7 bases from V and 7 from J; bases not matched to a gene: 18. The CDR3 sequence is CASTTHKREGLWNEQFF. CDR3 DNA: TGTGCCAGCACCACACACAAACGGGAGGGCCTTTGGAATGAGCAGTTCTTC.

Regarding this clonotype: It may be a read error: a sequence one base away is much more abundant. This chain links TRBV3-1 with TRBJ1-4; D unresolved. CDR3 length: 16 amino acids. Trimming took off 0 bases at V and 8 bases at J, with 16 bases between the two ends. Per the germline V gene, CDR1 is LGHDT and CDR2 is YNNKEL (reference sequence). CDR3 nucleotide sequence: TGTGCCAGCAGCCAAGACGGGCAGCTATATCCCGAAAAACTGTTTTTT. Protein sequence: CASSQDGQLYPEKLFF.

CDR3 residues: CSARRMPDRTIDRADEQYF. The CDR3 DNA reads as TGCAGTGCTAGAAGAATGCCGGACAGAACGATTGATAGGGCGGACGAGCAGTACTTC. The chain couples TRBV20-1 to TRBJ2-7, with D possibly matching TRBD1 (6 bases). V lost 2 bases to trimming and J lost 5 bases, with 31 bases between them. The CDR3 length is 19 residues. From germline, CDR1 is DFQATT and CDR2 SNEGSKA (reference sequence).

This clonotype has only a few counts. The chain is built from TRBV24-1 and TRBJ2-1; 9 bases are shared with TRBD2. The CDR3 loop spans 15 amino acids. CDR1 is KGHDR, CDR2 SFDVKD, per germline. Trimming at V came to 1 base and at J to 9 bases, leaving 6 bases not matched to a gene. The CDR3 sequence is CATSDFEREVGEQFF. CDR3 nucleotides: TGTGCCACCAGTGATTTCGAGCGGGAGGTCGGTGAGCAGTTCTTC.

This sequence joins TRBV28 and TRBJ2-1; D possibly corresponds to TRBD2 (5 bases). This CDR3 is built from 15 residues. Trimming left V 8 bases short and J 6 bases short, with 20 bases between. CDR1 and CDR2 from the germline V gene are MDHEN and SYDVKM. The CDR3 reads CASASGREPPNEQFF. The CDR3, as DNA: TGTGCCAGCGCGAGTGGTAGGGAGCCTCCCAATGAGCAGTTCTTC.

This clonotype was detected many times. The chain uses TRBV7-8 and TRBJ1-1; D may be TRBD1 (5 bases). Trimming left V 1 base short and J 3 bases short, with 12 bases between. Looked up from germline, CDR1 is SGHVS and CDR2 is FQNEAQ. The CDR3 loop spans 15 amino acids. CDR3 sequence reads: CASSLVQGSDTEAFF. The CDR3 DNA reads TGTGCCAGCAGCTTAGTTCAGGGAAGTGACACTGAAGCTTTCTTT.

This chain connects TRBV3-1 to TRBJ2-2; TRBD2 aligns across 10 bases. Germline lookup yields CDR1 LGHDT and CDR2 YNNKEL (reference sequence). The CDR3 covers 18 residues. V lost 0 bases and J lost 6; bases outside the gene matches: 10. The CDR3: CASSQELGLAGVAGELFF. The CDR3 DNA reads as TGTGCCAGCAGCCAAGAATTAGGCCTAGCGGGGGTCGCCGGGGAGCTGTTTTTT.

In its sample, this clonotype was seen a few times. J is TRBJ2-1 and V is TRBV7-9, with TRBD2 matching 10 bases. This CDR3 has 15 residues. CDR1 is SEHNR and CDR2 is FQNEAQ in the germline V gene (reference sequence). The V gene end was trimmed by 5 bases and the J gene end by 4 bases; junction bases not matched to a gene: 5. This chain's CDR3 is CASSHSGGDYNEQFF. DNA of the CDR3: TGTGCCAGCAGCCACAGCGGGGGGGATTACAATGAGCAGTTCTTC.

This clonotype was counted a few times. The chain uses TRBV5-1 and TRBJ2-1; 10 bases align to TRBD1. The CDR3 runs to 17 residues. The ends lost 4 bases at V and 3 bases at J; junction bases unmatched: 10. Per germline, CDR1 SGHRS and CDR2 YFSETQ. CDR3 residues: CASSHRQGAGLYNEQFF. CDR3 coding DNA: TGCGCCAGCAGCCACCGACAGGGGGCCGGCCTCTACAATGAGCAGTTCTTC. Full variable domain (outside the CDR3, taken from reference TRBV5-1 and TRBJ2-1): KAGVTQTPRYLIKTRGQQVTLSCSPISGHRSVSWYQQTPGQGLQFLFEYFSETQRNKGNFPGRFSGRQFSNSRSEMNVSTLELGDSALYLCASSHRQGAGLYNEQFFGPGTRLTVL.

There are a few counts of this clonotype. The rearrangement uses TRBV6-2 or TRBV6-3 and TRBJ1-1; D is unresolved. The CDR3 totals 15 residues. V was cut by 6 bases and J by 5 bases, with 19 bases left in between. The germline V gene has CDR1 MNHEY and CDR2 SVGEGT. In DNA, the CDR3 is TGTGCCAGCAGCCTGAGAGACGGTAAGGGAACTGAAGCTTTCTTT. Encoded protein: CASSLRDGKGTEAFF.

The CDR3: CATSRGTDSNQPQHF. DNA for the CDR3: TGTGCCACCAGCAGAGGAACAGATAGCAATCAGCCCCAGCATTTT. This chain joins TRBV15 and TRBJ1-5; D unresolved. The CDR3 contains 15 residues. V was cut by 1 base and J by 0 bases, with 7 bases left in between. Germline CDR1 and CDR2: LNHNV and YYDKDF (reference sequence).

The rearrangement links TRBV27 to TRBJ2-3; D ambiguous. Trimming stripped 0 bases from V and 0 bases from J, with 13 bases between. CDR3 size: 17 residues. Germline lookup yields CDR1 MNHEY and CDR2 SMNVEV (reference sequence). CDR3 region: CASSLSLLPFSTDTQYF. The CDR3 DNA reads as TGTGCCAGCAGTTTATCTTTGCTACCATTTAGCACAGATACGCAGTATTTT.

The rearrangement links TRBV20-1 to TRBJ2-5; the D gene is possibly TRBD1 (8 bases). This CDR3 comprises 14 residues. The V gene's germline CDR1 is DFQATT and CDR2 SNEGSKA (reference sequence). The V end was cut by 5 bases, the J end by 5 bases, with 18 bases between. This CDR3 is CSAGWDRRGETQYF. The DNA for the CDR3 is TGCAGTGCTGGATGGGACAGGCGGGGGGAGACCCAGTACTTC.

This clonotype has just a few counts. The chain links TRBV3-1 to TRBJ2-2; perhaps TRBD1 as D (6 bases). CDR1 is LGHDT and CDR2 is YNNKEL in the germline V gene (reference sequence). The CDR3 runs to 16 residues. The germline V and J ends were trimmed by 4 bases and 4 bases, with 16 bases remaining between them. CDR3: CASSPRLRGTTGELFF. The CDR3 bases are TGTGCCAGCAGCCCCCGTTTGAGGGGGACCACCGGGGAGCTGTTTTTT.

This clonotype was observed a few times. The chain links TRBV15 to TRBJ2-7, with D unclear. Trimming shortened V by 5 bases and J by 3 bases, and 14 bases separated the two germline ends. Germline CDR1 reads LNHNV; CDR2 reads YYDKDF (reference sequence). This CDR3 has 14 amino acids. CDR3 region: CATSPSDLIYEQYF. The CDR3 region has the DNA TGTGCCACCAGCCCCTCCGACCTTATCTACGAGCAGTACTTC.

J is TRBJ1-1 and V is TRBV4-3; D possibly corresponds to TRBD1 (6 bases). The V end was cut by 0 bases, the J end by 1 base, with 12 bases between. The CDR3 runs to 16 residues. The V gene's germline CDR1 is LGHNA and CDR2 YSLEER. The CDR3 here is CASSQDRGTGNTEAFF. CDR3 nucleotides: TGCGCCAGCAGCCAAGATAGGGGGACGGGGAACACTGAAGCTTTCTTT.

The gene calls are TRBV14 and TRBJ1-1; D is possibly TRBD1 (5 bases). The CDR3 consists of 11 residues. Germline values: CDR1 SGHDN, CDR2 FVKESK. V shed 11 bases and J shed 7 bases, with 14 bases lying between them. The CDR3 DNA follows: TGTGCCTCCGAGGCGGGGGGTGAAGCTTTCTTT. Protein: CASEAGGEAFF.

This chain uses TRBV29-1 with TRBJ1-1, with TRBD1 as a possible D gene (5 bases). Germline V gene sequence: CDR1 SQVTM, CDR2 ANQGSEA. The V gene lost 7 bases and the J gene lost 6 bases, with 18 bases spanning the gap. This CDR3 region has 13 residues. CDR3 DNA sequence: TGCAGCGAAACGGACCAGGGAGGGGCTGAAGCTTTCTTT. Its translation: CSETDQGGAEAFF.

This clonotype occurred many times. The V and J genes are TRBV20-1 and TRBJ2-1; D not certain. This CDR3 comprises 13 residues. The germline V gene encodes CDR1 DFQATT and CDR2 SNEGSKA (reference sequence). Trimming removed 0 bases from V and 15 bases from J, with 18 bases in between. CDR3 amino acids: CSARERIGLSPFF. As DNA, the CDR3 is TGCAGTGCTAGAGAGAGGATAGGTCTATCCCCGTTCTTC.